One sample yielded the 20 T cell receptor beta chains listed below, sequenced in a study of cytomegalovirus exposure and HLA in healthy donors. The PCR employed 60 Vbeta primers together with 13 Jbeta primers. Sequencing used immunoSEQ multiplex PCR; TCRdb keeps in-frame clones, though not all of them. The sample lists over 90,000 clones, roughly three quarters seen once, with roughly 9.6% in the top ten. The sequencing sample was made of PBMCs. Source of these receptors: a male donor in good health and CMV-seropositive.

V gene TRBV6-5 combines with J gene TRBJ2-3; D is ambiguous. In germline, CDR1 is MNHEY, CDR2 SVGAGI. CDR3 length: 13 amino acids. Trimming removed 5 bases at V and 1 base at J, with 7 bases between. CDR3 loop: CASSPPGTDTQYF. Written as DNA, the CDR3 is TGTGCCAGCAGTCCCCCCGGCACAGATACGCAGTATTTT.

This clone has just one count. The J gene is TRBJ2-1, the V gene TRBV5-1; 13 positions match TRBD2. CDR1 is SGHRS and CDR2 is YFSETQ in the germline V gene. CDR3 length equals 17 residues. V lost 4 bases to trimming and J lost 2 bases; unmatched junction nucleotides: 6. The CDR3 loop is CASSMGLAGSPYNEQFF. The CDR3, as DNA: TGCGCCAGCAGCATGGGACTAGCGGGATCCCCCTACAATGAGCAGTTCTTC.

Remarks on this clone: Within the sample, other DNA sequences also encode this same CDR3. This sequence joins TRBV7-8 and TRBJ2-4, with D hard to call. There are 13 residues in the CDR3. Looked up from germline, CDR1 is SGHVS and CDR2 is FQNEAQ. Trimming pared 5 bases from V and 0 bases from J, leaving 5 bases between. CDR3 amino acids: CASSPGAKNIQYF. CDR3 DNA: TGTGCCAGCAGCCCGGGAGCCAAAAACATTCAGTACTTC.

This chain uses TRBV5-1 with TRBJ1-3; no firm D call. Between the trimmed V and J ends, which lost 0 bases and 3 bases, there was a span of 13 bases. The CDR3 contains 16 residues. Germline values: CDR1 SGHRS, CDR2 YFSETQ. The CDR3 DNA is TGCGCCAGCAGCTTGGTAGGCAGCGCTTATGGAAACACCATATATTTT. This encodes CASSLVGSAYGNTIYF.

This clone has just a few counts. CDR3 coding DNA: TGTGCCAGCAGTCGGTCAGCGGGAGGGTTCAATGAGCAGTTCTTC. The encoded protein is CASSRSAGGFNEQFF. The chain employs TRBV6-5 and TRBJ2-1, with 10 bases that match TRBD2. V was clipped by 5 bases and J by 6 bases; unmatched bases: 7. The CDR3 is 15 residues long. CDR1 is MNHEY and CDR2 is SVGAGI in the germline V gene.

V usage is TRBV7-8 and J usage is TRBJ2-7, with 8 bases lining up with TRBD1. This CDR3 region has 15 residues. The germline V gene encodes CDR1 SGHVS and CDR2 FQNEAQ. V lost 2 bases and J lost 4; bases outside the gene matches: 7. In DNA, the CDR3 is TGTGCCAGCAGCTTATCTGGGCAGGGGGCGTACGAGCAGTACTTC. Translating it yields CASSLSGQGAYEQYF.

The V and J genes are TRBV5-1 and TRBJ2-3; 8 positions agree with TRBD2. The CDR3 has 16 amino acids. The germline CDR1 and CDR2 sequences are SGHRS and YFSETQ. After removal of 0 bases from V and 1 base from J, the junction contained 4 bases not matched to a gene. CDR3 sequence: CASSLGLLAGTDTQYF. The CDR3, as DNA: TGCGCCAGCAGCTTGGGCTTACTAGCGGGCACAGATACGCAGTATTTT.

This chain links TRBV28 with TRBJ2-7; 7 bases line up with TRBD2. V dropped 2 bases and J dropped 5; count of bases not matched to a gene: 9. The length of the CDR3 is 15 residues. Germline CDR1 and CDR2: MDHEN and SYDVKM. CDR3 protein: CASSLSSEGRDEQYF. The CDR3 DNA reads TGTGCCAGCAGTTTAAGTAGCGAAGGGAGGGACGAGCAGTACTTC.

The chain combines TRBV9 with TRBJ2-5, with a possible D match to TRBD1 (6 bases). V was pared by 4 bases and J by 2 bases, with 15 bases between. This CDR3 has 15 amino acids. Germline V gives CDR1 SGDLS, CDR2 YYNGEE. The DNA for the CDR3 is TGTGCCAGCAGCCCCCCTCGGACAGTACAAGAGACCCAGTACTTC. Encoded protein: CASSPPRTVQETQYF.

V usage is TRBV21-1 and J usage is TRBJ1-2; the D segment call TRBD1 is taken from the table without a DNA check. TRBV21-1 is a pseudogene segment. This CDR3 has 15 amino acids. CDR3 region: CASSKSRDSFYGYTF. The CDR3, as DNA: TGTGCCAGCAGCAAGTCTCGGGACAGCTTCTATGGCTACACCTTC.

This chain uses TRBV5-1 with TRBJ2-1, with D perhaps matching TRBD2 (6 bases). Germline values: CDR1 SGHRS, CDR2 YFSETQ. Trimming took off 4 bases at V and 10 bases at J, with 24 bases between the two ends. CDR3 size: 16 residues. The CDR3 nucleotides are TGCGCCAGCAGCGATCCCGGGACTGGGGCCCTGGGCGAGCAGTTCTTC. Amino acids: CASSDPGTGALGEQFF.

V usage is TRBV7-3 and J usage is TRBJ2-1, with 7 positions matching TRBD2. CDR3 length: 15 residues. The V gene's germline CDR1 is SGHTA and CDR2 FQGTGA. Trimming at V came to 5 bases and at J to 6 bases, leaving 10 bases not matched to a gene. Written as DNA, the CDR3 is TGTGCCAGCAGCCCCCGTGGACCGGGGGGCAATGAGCAGTTCTTC. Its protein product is CASSPRGPGGNEQFF.

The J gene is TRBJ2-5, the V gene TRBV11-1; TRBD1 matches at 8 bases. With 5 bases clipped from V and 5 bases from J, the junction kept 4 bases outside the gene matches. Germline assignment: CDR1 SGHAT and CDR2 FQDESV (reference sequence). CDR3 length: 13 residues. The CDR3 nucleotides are TGTGCCAGCAGCCCGACAGGGGTGGAGACCCAGTACTTC. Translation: CASSPTGVETQYF.

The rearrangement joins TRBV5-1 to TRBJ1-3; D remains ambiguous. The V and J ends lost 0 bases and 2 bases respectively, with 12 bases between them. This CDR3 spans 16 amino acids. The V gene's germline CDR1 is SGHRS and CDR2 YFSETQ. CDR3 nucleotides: TGCGCCAGCAGCTTGGCCCCGCGATCTCCTGGAAACACCATATATTTT. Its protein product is CASSLAPRSPGNTIYF.

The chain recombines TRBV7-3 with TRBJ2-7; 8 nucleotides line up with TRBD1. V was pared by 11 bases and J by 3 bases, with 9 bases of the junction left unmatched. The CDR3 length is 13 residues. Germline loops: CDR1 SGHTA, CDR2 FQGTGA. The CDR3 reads CAASRDRLYEQYF. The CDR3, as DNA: TGTGCCGCCTCCCGGGACAGGCTCTACGAGCAGTACTTC.

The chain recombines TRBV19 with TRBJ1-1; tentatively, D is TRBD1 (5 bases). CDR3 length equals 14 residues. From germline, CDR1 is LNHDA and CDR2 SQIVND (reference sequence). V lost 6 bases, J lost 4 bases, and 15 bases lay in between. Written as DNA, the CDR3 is TGTGCCAGTAGCGGAACCCGTAGGGGCACTGAAGCTTTCTTT. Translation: CASSGTRRGTEAFF.

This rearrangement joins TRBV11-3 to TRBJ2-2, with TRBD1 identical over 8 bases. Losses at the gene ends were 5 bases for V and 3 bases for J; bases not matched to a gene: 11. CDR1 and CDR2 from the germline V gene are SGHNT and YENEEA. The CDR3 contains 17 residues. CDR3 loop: CASSNPRGPRDTGELFF. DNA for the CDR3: TGTGCCAGCAGCAACCCCAGGGGGCCCCGGGACACCGGGGAGCTGTTTTTT.

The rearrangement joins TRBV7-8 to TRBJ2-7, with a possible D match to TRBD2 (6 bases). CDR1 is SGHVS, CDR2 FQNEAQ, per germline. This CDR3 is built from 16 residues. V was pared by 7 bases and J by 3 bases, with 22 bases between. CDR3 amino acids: CASTLLGGAKHYEQYF. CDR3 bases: TGTGCCAGCACTTTACTCGGAGGGGCTAAGCACTACGAGCAGTACTTC. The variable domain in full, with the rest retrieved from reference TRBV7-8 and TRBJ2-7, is GAGVSQSPRYKVAKRGQDVALRCDPISGHVSLFWYQQALGQGPEFLTYFQNEAQLDKSGLPSDRFFAERPEGSVSTLKIQRTQQEDSAVYLCASTLLGGAKHYEQYFGPGTRLTVT.

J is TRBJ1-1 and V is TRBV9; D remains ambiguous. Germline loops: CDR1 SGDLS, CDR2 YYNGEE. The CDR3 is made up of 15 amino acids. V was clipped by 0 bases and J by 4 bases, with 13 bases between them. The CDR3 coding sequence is TGTGCCAGCAGCGTAGATCCCGCAGGTCCCACTGAAGCTTTCTTT. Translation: CASSVDPAGPTEAFF.

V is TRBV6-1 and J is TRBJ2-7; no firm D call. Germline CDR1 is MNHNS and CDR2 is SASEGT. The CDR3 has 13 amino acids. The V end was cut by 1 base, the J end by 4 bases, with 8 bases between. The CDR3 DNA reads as TGTGCCAGCAGTGAAGTTAGGCGGTACGAGCAGTACTTC. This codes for CASSEVRRYEQYF.